This paragraph covers one T cell receptor beta chain sequence. This same CDR3 is encoded by further DNA sequences in the sample. Per the study methods: For nucleated cells, counts were estimated from reference gene primer amplification. Clones were sequenced by immunoSEQ multiplex PCR, and TCRdb holds only the in-frame ones, with some missing. That table is the source of V, J and clone size, and D and trimming were worked out from the DNA. The sample includes 150,000 or so clones, roughly 77% seen only once; the top ten take about a tenth. This sample was taken from a study of blood T cell repertoires in COVID-19. About the research overall: The samples span acute and convalescent COVID-19 from the United States, Italy and Spain. T cells, B-cell-depleted T cells, or PBMCs supplied cDNA or gDNA.

This CDR3 is 12 amino acids long. Trimming took 3 bases from V and 2 from J, leaving 7 bases between them. Looked up from germline, CDR1 is GTSNPN and CDR2 is SVGIG (reference sequence). Sequenced sample: peripheral blood. This receptor was taken from a human donor in a cohort sampled during active COVID-19. This chain links TRBV30 with TRBJ1-1; D is uncertain. For the CDR3, the DNA is TGTGCCTGGAGAGCACCAAACACTGAAGCTTTCTTT. Protein: CAWRAPNTEAFF.